One and the same sample provided the 31 T cell receptor beta chains below, sequenced in a study of human T cells and chemical hapten exposure. TCRdb re-derived calls from the RACE reads in MiXCR, one entry per CDR3 protein. The top ten clones hold around 6% of a sample with around 47,000 distinct CDR3 sequences, 3.7% of them seen once. The time point was: healthy volunteer bleed at 6 weeks. Total RNA was isolated from unfractionated whole blood. Sample: whole blood. All receptors derive from a human donor in good health. Some clones in this sample may be carry-over from other donors' samples.

Ten or more counts support this clonotype. The rearrangement uses TRBV30 and TRBJ2-1; TRBD2 might be the D (5 bases). The CDR3 is made up of 15 amino acids. Trimming pared 1 base from V and 9 bases from J, leaving 19 bases between. Germline CDR1 and CDR2: GTSNPN and SVGIG (reference sequence). As DNA, the CDR3 is TGTGCCTGGAGTGCGGCTCTGCGGGTTCCCACTGAGCAGTTCTTC. This encodes CAWSAALRVPTEQFF.

This clonotype was seen repeatedly, ten times or more. The chain carries TRBV24-1 and TRBJ2-1; D call uncertain. The CDR3 extends over 15 amino acids. The germline CDR1 and CDR2 sequences are KGHDR and SFDVKD. The V gene lost 4 bases and the J gene lost 0 bases, with 9 bases spanning the gap. CDR3 protein: CATSESTVSYNEQFF. The CDR3 DNA sequence: TGTGCCACCAGTGAATCCACAGTCTCCTACAATGAGCAGTTCTTC.

This clonotype was detected ten times or more. The rearrangement joins TRBV12-3 or TRBV12-4 to TRBJ2-5; the match to TRBD1 covers 8 bases. The CDR3 runs 17 residues. The J segment lost 4 bases and the V segment lost 0 bases, leaving 10 bases of the junction unmatched. The CDR3 reads CASSLAATGARRETQYF. CDR3 nucleotide sequence: TGTGCCAGCAGTTTAGCAGCGACAGGGGCAAGACGAGAGACCCAGTACTTC.

This clonotype was counted ten times or more. The V call is TRBV28, the J call TRBJ2-5; D is unclear. Germline lookup yields CDR1 MDHEN and CDR2 SYDVKM. V lost 1 base and J lost 5, with 5 bases in between. The CDR3 is made up of 12 amino acids. CDR3: CASSLLSETQYF. CDR3 bases: TGTGCCAGCAGTTTATTATCGGAGACCCAGTACTTC.

Many counts were recorded for this clonotype. The chain couples TRBV28 to TRBJ2-7; the D is unclear. Trimming shortened V by 6 bases and J by 5 bases, and 17 bases separated the two germline ends. The CDR3 is 14 residues long. From germline, CDR1 is MDHEN and CDR2 SYDVKM. CDR3 DNA: TGTGCCAGCAGATCTCTGGACCTTATGGACGAGCAGTACTTC. This translates into CASRSLDLMDEQYF.

This clonotype was counted at least ten times. V and J are TRBV9 and TRBJ2-7; D is unclear. This CDR3 is 13 amino acids long. Germline-derived CDR1 and CDR2 are SGDLS and YYNGEE. V was trimmed by 0 bases and J by 5 bases, leaving 9 bases between them. The CDR3: CASSVGAPDEQYF. In nucleotides, the CDR3 is TGTGCCAGCAGCGTAGGGGCGCCCGACGAGCAGTACTTC.

This clonotype has at least ten counts. Here the CDR3 omits its conserved ending phenylalanine or tryptophan, so a read error is the likely source. No DNA is shown, since the ends of the CDR3 on it are uncertain; the CDR3 is the one TCRdb lists. The chain employs TRBV2 and TRBJ2-7; the table's TRBD1 call for D was not verified on the DNA. The germline V gene has CDR1 SNHLY and CDR2 FYNNEI. The CDR3 is made up of 10 amino acids, end residues included. The CDR3 here is CASSRSTGSR.

A few counts support this clonotype. CDR3: CASSHPSGAGYEQYF. Written as DNA, the CDR3 is TGTGCCAGCAGCCATCCCTCCGGGGCGGGGTACGAGCAGTACTTC. The chain combines TRBV14 with TRBJ2-7; D is possibly TRBD2 (6 bases). This CDR3 spans 15 amino acids. V was trimmed by 3 bases and J by 4 bases, leaving 16 bases between them. CDR1 and CDR2 from the germline V gene are SGHDN and FVKESK.

The genes are TRBV10-2 and TRBJ1-4, with D unclear. Germline V gene data show CDR1 as WSHSY and CDR2 as SAAADI. V gave up 3 bases and J gave up 6 bases, with 8 bases separating them. The CDR3 consists of 13 residues. The CDR3 here is CASSDNNHEKLFF. The CDR3 coding sequence is TGCGCCAGCAGTGACAACAACCATGAAAAACTGTTTTTT.

This clonotype showed up just a few times. The chain employs TRBV10-3 and TRBJ1-1, with D hard to call. V was cut by 4 bases and J by 10 bases, with 19 bases left in between. The CDR3 length is 14 residues. The V gene's germline CDR1 is ENHRY and CDR2 SYGVKD. The CDR3 loop reads CAISAEGLRFGAFF. In DNA form, the CDR3 reads TGTGCCATCAGTGCTGAGGGTCTTCGTTTCGGAGCTTTCTTT.

This clonotype has at least ten counts. This chain joins TRBV27 and TRBJ2-7, with unresolved D. The CDR3 loop spans 13 amino acids. V lost 4 bases and J lost 7, with 14 bases in between. Germline CDR1 reads MNHEY; CDR2 reads SMNVEV (reference sequence). CDR3 sequence: CASSSRAFDEQYF. CDR3 DNA: TGTGCCAGCAGTTCTCGGGCGTTTGATGAGCAGTACTTC.

J is TRBJ1-2 and V is TRBV24-1; D is ambiguous. V gave up 5 bases and J gave up 3 bases, with 6 bases separating them. Germline CDR1 is KGHDR and CDR2 is SFDVKD. CDR3 length: 12 amino acids. The CDR3 region has the DNA TGTGCCACCAGTGCACCAGACTATGGCTACACCTTC. Its protein is CATSAPDYGYTF.

This clonotype has ten or more counts. The chain recombines TRBV27 with TRBJ2-3; TRBD1 aligns across 8 bases. Germline lookup yields CDR1 MNHEY and CDR2 SMNVEV (reference sequence). The CDR3 spans 16 residues. After removal of 7 bases from V and 8 bases from J, the junction contained 17 bases not matched to a gene. DNA for the CDR3: TGTGCCAGCACCCGCCACGGACAGGGAGGTTCGGGTACGCAGTATTTT. This encodes CASTRHGQGGSGTQYF.

The rearrangement joins TRBV11-2 to TRBJ1-2; 8 positions match TRBD1. CDR3 length: 16 residues. Germline loops: CDR1 SGHAT, CDR2 FQNNGV. Trimming took 4 bases from V and 2 from J; bases not matched to a gene: 9. The CDR3: CASSSGGQTGNYGYTF. CDR3 bases: TGTGCCAGCAGCTCAGGGGGCCAGACAGGAAACTATGGCTACACCTTC.

This clonotype was seen more than once but under ten times. This chain uses TRBV10-3 with TRBJ2-7, with D possibly called TRBD1 or TRBD2 (5 bases each). V was shortened by 4 bases and J by 4 bases, with 17 bases between the two germline ends. Germline V gene lookup returns CDR1 ENHRY and CDR2 SYGVKD. The CDR3 covers 15 residues. CDR3 residues: CAISVSLEGSYEQYF. The CDR3 nucleotides are TGTGCCATCAGTGTATCCCTAGAGGGGTCTTACGAGCAGTACTTC.

By frequency in the sample, this clonotype is medium-sized. The chain has TRBV12-3 or TRBV12-4 and TRBJ2-6; D not certain. V was clipped by 1 base and J by 10 bases, with 2 bases between them. This CDR3 spans 11 amino acids. CDR3 bases: TGTGCCAGCAGTTTAGAGAACGTCCTGACTTTC. Translating it yields CASSLENVLTF.

In this sample, this clonotype turned up many times. The rearrangement joins TRBV4-1 to TRBJ2-7; TRBD1 aligns across 8 bases. CDR3 size: 16 residues. The V and J ends lost 5 bases and 2 bases, in that order; junction bases with no gene match: 11. The germline gives CDR1 MGHRA, CDR2 YSYEKL. CDR3 protein: CASSYLARDRTYEQYF. CDR3 DNA: TGCGCCAGCAGCTACCTAGCCCGGGACAGGACCTACGAGCAGTACTTC.

This clonotype came up many times. A junction end diverges from the germline sequence, so it may reflect a read error. The chain has TRBV5-1 and TRBJ2-2; D is uncertain. There are 11 residues in the CDR3. Germline V gene lookup returns CDR1 SGHRS and CDR2 YFSETQ. CDR3 residues: CASSLDGELFF. In nucleotides, the CDR3 is TGCGCCAGCAGTTTGGACGGGGAGCTGTTTTTT.

Many counts were recorded for this clonotype. This sequence joins TRBV28 and TRBJ2-7; D is undetermined. Germline V gene data show CDR1 as MDHEN and CDR2 as SYDVKM. Trimming shortened V by 6 bases and J by 5 bases, and 17 bases separated the two germline ends. The CDR3 loop spans 14 amino acids. The CDR3 reads CASRAGPRPNEQYF. CDR3 in DNA: TGTGCCAGCAGGGCTGGGCCACGGCCCAACGAGCAGTACTTC.

This chain links TRBV5-4 with TRBJ1-3, with 9 bases that match TRBD1. The germline gives CDR1 SGHNT, CDR2 YYREEE (reference sequence). This CDR3 contains 17 residues. J gave up 1 base and V 3 bases, and 8 bases lay outside the gene matches. CDR3 DNA sequence: TGTGCCAGCAGCTGGGGACAGGGAAGGGGGTCTGGAAACACCATATATTTT. This translates into CASSWGQGRGSGNTIYF. The whole variable domain, remainder taken from reference TRBV5-4 and TRBJ1-3, is ETGVTQSPTHLIKTRGQQVTLRCSSQSGHNTVSWYQQALGQGPQFIFQYYREEENGRGNFPPRFSGLQFPNYSSELNVNALELDDSALYLCASSWGQGRGSGNTIYFGEGSWLTVV.

The chain's CDR3 is CASSSDGPDTQYF. The CDR3 coding sequence is TGTGCCAGCAGCTCGGACGGGCCAGATACGCAGTATTTT. The chain has TRBV7-6 and TRBJ2-3; D is ambiguous. V dropped 4 bases and J dropped 4 bases, with 9 bases sitting between them. The CDR3 covers 13 residues. CDR1 and CDR2 from the germline V gene are SGHVS and FNYEAQ.

This clonotype was counted at least ten times. The chain links TRBV29-1 to TRBJ2-7, with TRBD2 identical over 9 bases. In germline, CDR1 is SQVTM, CDR2 ANQGSEA. V shed 4 bases and J 4 bases; nucleotides not matched to a gene: 20. CDR3 length equals 18 residues. CDR3 amino acids: CSVVSSGASGIGGYEQYF. The CDR3 region has the DNA TGCAGCGTTGTAAGTTCGGGAGCTAGCGGGATCGGGGGGTACGAGCAGTACTTC.

This clonotype was counted between two and nine times. This sequence joins TRBV29-1 and TRBJ2-3; TRBD1 aligns across 9 bases. This CDR3 region has 14 residues. The germline V gene encodes CDR1 SQVTM and CDR2 ANQGSEA. Trimming at V came to 8 bases and at J to 4 bases, leaving 10 bases not matched to a gene. The CDR3 spells CSSEGQGPPDTQYF. The CDR3, as DNA: TGCAGCTCCGAGGGACAGGGCCCCCCAGATACGCAGTATTTT.

This chain joins TRBV7-2 and TRBJ2-3, with D perhaps given as TRBD1 or TRBD2 (5 bases each). This CDR3 is built from 15 residues. The V and J ends lost 4 bases and 4 bases respectively, with 15 bases between them. Germline CDR1 and CDR2: SGHTA and FQGNSA. The DNA for the CDR3 is TGTGCCAGCAGCTCCCTAGCCCGAGGGGCAGATACGCAGTATTTT. As protein: CASSSLARGADTQYF.

The genes are TRBV18 and TRBJ2-3; D not resolved. Trimming pared 6 bases from V and 7 bases from J, leaving 23 bases between. This CDR3 has 16 amino acids. Per the germline V gene, CDR1 is KGHSH and CDR2 is LQKENI. CDR3 in DNA: TGTGCCAGCTCCCTAAACCGCCCGGGTAATCGGCATACGCAGTATTTT. Protein product: CASSLNRPGNRHTQYF.

This clonotype occurred many times. CDR3 protein: CASSLRTGDNQPQHF. DNA of the CDR3: TGTGCCAGCAGTTTACGGACAGGGGACAATCAGCCCCAGCATTTT. The gene calls are TRBV2 and TRBJ1-5; TRBD1 matches 9 bases. J gave up 3 bases and V 5 bases, and 5 bases lay outside the gene matches. Germline-derived CDR1 and CDR2 are SNHLY and FYNNEI. The CDR3 extends over 15 amino acids.

This chain joins TRBV6-6 and TRBJ1-4; D unresolved. Germline CDR1 and CDR2: MNHNY and SVGAGI (reference sequence). V was cut by 7 bases and J by 11 bases, with 11 bases left in between. There are 11 residues in the CDR3. The CDR3 coding sequence is TGTGCCAGCAAGGACGGGAGTAAACTGTTTTTT. Its translation is CASKDGSKLFF.

At least ten counts were recorded for this clonotype. In nucleotides, the CDR3 is TGTGCCAGCAGCCAGGAGGGGGCTAGGGATGAGCAGTTCTTC. As protein: CASSQEGARDEQFF. This rearrangement joins TRBV4-2 to TRBJ2-1, with a weak D call TRBD1 (7 bases). CDR1 and CDR2 (germline): LGHNA, YNFKEQ. Between the trimmed V and J ends, which lost 3 bases and 8 bases, there was a span of 14 bases. This CDR3 is built from 14 residues.

The rearrangement uses TRBV4-1 and TRBJ2-1, with a possible D match to TRBD2 (6 bases). The V gene lost 0 bases and the J gene lost 3 bases, with 18 bases spanning the gap. CDR1 MGHRA and CDR2 YSYEKL come from the germline V gene. The CDR3 consists of 18 residues. The CDR3 sequence: CASSQERGNSGFYNEQFF. The DNA for the CDR3 is TGCGCCAGCAGCCAAGAACGAGGGAATAGCGGATTCTACAATGAGCAGTTCTTC.

The V gene is TRBV11-2, the J gene TRBJ2-3; TRBD2 is a possible D gene (6 bases). Trimming left V 0 bases short and J 0 bases short, with 7 bases between. Germline V gene data show CDR1 as SGHAT and CDR2 as FQNNGV. The CDR3 totals 15 residues. This chain's CDR3 is CASSLEGTSTDTQYF. The CDR3 region has the DNA TGTGCCAGCAGCTTAGAGGGGACTAGCACAGATACGCAGTATTTT.

The sample holds many counts of this clonotype. V gene TRBV6-6 combines with J gene TRBJ1-4; TRBD1 agrees at 7 bases. The J segment lost 5 bases and the V segment lost 2 bases, leaving 5 bases of the junction unmatched. This CDR3 has 15 residues. Germline V gene sequence: CDR1 MNHNY, CDR2 SVGAGI (reference sequence). Here the CDR3 reads CASSYLGQENEKLFF. The CDR3 DNA follows: TGTGCCAGCAGTTACCTTGGACAGGAGAATGAAAAACTGTTTTTT.